Each of the 29 T cell receptor beta chains below was sequenced from the same sample in a study of blood T cells in healthy people across ages. A second 7 to 11 cycle PCR used barcoded and J-beta primers. Via MiXCR, TCRdb re-called the 5' RACE reads, giving one row per CDR3 protein. The table has around 1,800,000 distinct CDR3 sequences, about two fifths seen once. Sequences were obtained from blood. These receptor sequences come from a human donor in good health.

In this sample, this clonotype turned up a few times. The chain uses TRBV27 and TRBJ1-2; 7 nucleotides match TRBD1. This CDR3 is 14 amino acids long. Germline assignment: CDR1 MNHEY and CDR2 SMNVEV (reference sequence). With 5 bases clipped from V and 4 bases from J, the junction kept 7 bases outside the gene matches. The CDR3 DNA reads as TGTGCCAGCAGTCCCCTGGGACAGCCCTATGGCTACACCTTC. This translates into CASSPLGQPYGYTF.

The rearrangement uses TRBV5-1 and TRBJ2-1; 10 bases match TRBD2. J lost 10 bases, V lost 6 bases, and 13 bases had no gene match. This CDR3 is 15 amino acids long. Germline V lookup: CDR1 SGHRS, CDR2 YFSETQ. In nucleotides, the CDR3 is TGCGCCAGCACCCCCGGCAGCGGGGGGGTATGGGAGCAGTTCTTC. Amino acid sequence: CASTPGSGGVWEQFF.

The chain links TRBV5-4 to TRBJ2-5; 14 bases agree with TRBD2. The J call is in doubt because the DNA end fits TRBJ2-7 better. The CDR3 has 15 residues. The germline V gene has CDR1 SGHNT and CDR2 YYREEE (reference sequence). Here the CDR3 DNA reads TGTGCCAGCAGCCTGACTAGCGGGGGGGCTGACGAGCAGTACTTC. Translating it yields CASSLTSGGADEQYF.

This clonotype was found a few times. V usage is TRBV10-3 and J usage is TRBJ2-7; no clear D gene. V lost 7 bases and J 7 bases, leaving 11 bases between the germline ends. CDR1 is ENHRY and CDR2 is SYGVKD in the germline V gene. The CDR3 covers 11 residues. CDR3 sequence reads: CAITVNGEQYF. CDR3 DNA: TGTGCCATCACCGTCAACGGAGAGCAGTACTTC.

V and J are TRBV20-1 and TRBJ1-2, with no clear D. V was shortened by 2 bases and J by 8 bases, with 9 bases between the two germline ends. Germline CDR1 reads DFQATT; CDR2 reads SNEGSKA (reference sequence). The CDR3 covers 11 residues. CDR3 DNA sequence: TGCAGTGCTAGAAAGGGTCGAGGCTACACCTTC. Its protein product is CSARKGRGYTF.

In the case of this clonotype: Just one base apart from a much larger clone, this may be a read error. V and J are TRBV19 and TRBJ2-5; 8 positions agree with TRBD2. This CDR3 region has 13 residues. CDR1 is LNHDA, CDR2 SQIVND, per germline (reference sequence). CDR3 coding DNA: TGTGCCGGTAGTAAGCGGGGGCAAGAGACCCAGTACTTC. This sequence encodes CAGSKRGQETQYF.

The DNA of the CDR3 is TGTGCCAGCAGCTTAGCCGGGGGATTTAACGAGCAGTACTTC. Encoded protein: CASSLAGGFNEQYF. V usage is TRBV7-3 and J usage is TRBJ2-4, with D possibly TRBD2 on 6 matching bases. The last part of the DNA fits TRBJ2-7 better; the J call may be wrong. Germline V gene sequence: CDR1 SGHTA, CDR2 FQGTGA. The CDR3 runs 14 residues.

V usage is TRBV27 and J usage is TRBJ2-7, with D possibly called TRBD1 or TRBD2 (6 bases each). The germline V and J ends were trimmed by 3 bases and 4 bases, with 22 bases remaining between them. The CDR3 runs 17 residues. In germline, CDR1 is MNHEY, CDR2 SMNVEV (reference sequence). CDR3 nucleotides: TGTGCCAGCAGTTTGGTTGAGGGGGGCCTCGATGGATACGAGCAGTACTTC. The encoded protein is CASSLVEGGLDGYEQYF.

This clonotype was recorded at least ten times. The chain has TRBV29-1 and TRBJ1-2, with 8 bases that match TRBD1. Unmatched junction bases numbered 6, after V lost 4 bases and J lost 8 bases. CDR3 length: 12 residues. Per germline, CDR1 SQVTM and CDR2 ANQGSEA. CDR3: CSVAGQGYGYTF. DNA for the CDR3: TGCAGCGTTGCTGGACAGGGTTACGGCTACACCTTC.

This clonotype appeared once. CDR3 DNA: TGCGCCAGCAGCCAAGAACGGGGTGATGAGCAGTACTTC. Translation: CASSQERGDEQYF. The chain has TRBV4-3 and TRBJ2-4; possible D gene TRBD2, 5 bases. V lost 0 bases to trimming and J lost 13 bases, with 13 bases between them. Germline V gene sequence: CDR1 LGHNA, CDR2 YSLEER. The length of the CDR3 is 13 residues.

Concerning this clonotype itself: Since the CDR3 does not end with the conserved phenylalanine or tryptophan, this likely comes from a read error. V is TRBV7-8 and J is TRBJ2-1, with TRBD2 identical over 7 bases. The CDR3 consists of 18 residues. Germline assignment: CDR1 SGHVS and CDR2 FQNEAQ. V lost 5 bases, J lost 4 bases, and 17 bases stayed unmatched. In nucleotides, the CDR3 is TGTGCCAGCAGCCCAGCTCTCTATGGCGGACTAGAGTACAATGAGCAGTTCCTC. This codes for CASSPALYGGLEYNEQFL.

This chain uses TRBV20-1 with TRBJ2-5; D may be TRBD1 (5 bases). The CDR3 totals 17 residues. Deletions cut 6 bases from V and 4 bases from J, with 27 bases between. Germline V gives CDR1 DFQATT, CDR2 SNEGSKA (reference sequence). CDR3 amino acids: CSALPDHFRRGGETQYF. For the CDR3, the DNA is TGCAGTGCCCTACCCGACCACTTCAGAAGGGGTGGAGAGACCCAGTACTTC.

This clonotype appeared a few times. The chain joins TRBV12-3 or TRBV12-4 to TRBJ2-3; no clear D. The V end was cut by 7 bases, the J end by 1 base, with 9 bases between. The CDR3 runs 13 residues. CDR3 loop: CASIFGGTDTQYF. Here the CDR3 DNA reads TGTGCCAGCATTTTTGGGGGCACAGATACGCAGTATTTT.

The chain recombines TRBV5-5 with TRBJ2-3, with D uncertain. Germline V CDR1 and CDR2: SGHKS, YYEKEE (reference sequence). V was trimmed by 2 bases and J by 6 bases, leaving 16 bases between them. This CDR3 spans 15 amino acids. The CDR3 DNA sequence: TGTGCCAGCAGCTTTGGCATTGTATCTTCGGATACGCAGTATTTT. Translated, it gives CASSFGIVSSDTQYF.

The J gene is TRBJ2-3, the V gene TRBV28; 10 bases align to TRBD2. Germline CDR1 reads MDHEN; CDR2 reads SYDVKM. The CDR3 consists of 14 residues. V lost 10 bases, J lost 2 bases, and 6 bases stayed unmatched. CDR3 protein: CAITSGTFTDTQYF. The CDR3 DNA reads TGTGCCATAACTAGCGGGACTTTCACAGATACGCAGTATTTT.

The chain couples TRBV12-3 or TRBV12-4 to TRBJ1-2; tentatively, D is TRBD1 (5 bases). With 0 bases removed from V and 10 bases from J, the gap between germline ends came to 15 bases. This CDR3 comprises 14 residues. CDR3 sequence (DNA): TGTGCCAGCAGTTTAGCGCCTGCAGGGCACTACTACACCTTC. Translated: CASSLAPAGHYYTF.

This clonotype has more than one count but fewer than ten. The chain joins TRBV20-1 to TRBJ2-7, with a tentative D call TRBD2 (6 bases). The CDR3 is made up of 16 amino acids. Germline assignment: CDR1 DFQATT and CDR2 SNEGSKA (reference sequence). Trimming left V 2 bases short and J 2 bases short, with 19 bases between. The CDR3 DNA reads as TGCAGTGCTAGATTTGTCGGCGGGGCTAGCCCCTACGAGCAGTACTTC. It is translated as CSARFVGGASPYEQYF.

There are a few counts of this clonotype. The chain combines TRBV10-3 with TRBJ2-7; D perhaps matches TRBD2 (5 bases). Trimming took 2 bases from V and 6 from J, leaving 8 bases between them. Germline CDR1 ENHRY, CDR2 SYGVKD. The CDR3 covers 12 residues. CDR3 protein: CAISEAGGEQYF. Written as DNA, the CDR3 is TGTGCCATCAGTGAGGCGGGCGGCGAGCAGTACTTC.

J is TRBJ2-7 and V is TRBV20-1, with D possibly TRBD2 on 5 matching bases. The CDR3 extends over 13 amino acids. Germline values: CDR1 DFQATT, CDR2 SNEGSKA (reference sequence). V dropped 7 bases and J dropped 6 bases, with 19 bases sitting between them. The CDR3 spells CSGRVQPEGEQYF. The DNA of the CDR3 is TGCAGTGGAAGAGTGCAGCCTGAGGGCGAGCAGTACTTC.

The chain employs TRBV7-8 and TRBJ1-1; D is ambiguous. CDR1 is SGHVS, CDR2 FQNEAQ, per germline. Trimming left V 5 bases short and J 3 bases short, with 10 bases between. CDR3 length equals 13 residues. The CDR3 loop reads CASSLGPYTEAFF. The CDR3 bases are TGTGCCAGCAGCCTCGGGCCGTACACTGAAGCTTTCTTT.

The J gene is TRBJ2-1, the V gene TRBV4-2, with no clear D. Germline lookup yields CDR1 LGHNA and CDR2 YNFKEQ. V gave up 0 bases and J gave up 2 bases, with 8 bases separating them. The CDR3 runs 15 residues. The chain's CDR3 is CASSQDKGPYNEQFF. CDR3 in DNA: TGTGCCAGCAGCCAAGATAAGGGTCCCTACAATGAGCAGTTCTTC.

This clonotype occurred a few times. This chain joins TRBV15 and TRBJ2-1; 7 bases align to TRBD1. The V segment lost 0 bases and the J segment 3 bases; nucleotides outside the gene matches: 8. This CDR3 comprises 17 residues. CDR1 and CDR2 (germline): LNHNV, YYDKDF (reference sequence). The CDR3 DNA reads as TGTGCCACCAGCAGAGACAGGGGGTATCCTAGCTACAATGAGCAGTTCTTC. It encodes CATSRDRGYPSYNEQFF.

This clonotype has a handful of counts. V usage is TRBV5-6 and J usage is TRBJ2-7; 7 nucleotides agree with TRBD1. Germline CDR1 and CDR2: SGHDT and YYEEEE. This CDR3 has 13 amino acids. V gave up 4 bases and J gave up 4 bases; unmatched junction bases: 5. The CDR3 is CASSPDREYEQYF. The CDR3 DNA is TGTGCCAGCAGCCCCGACAGGGAATACGAGCAGTACTTC. Complete variable domain (other parts from reference TRBV5-6 and TRBJ2-7): DAGVTQSPTHLIKTRGQQVTLRCSPKSGHDTVSWYQQALGQGPQFIFQYYEEEERQRGNFPDRFSGHQFPNYSSELNVNALLLGDSALYLCASSPDREYEQYFGPGTRLTVT.

The chain recombines TRBV7-2 with TRBJ2-5, with D possibly TRBD2 on 5 matching bases. The J call may be in error: the DNA end matches TRBJ2-7 better. Germline V gene data show CDR1 as SGHTA and CDR2 as FQGNSA. The CDR3 is 13 residues long. CDR3 in amino acids: CASSSEGGDEQYF. The CDR3 nucleotides are TGTGCCAGCAGCTCCGAGGGTGGCGACGAGCAGTACTTC.

The V call is TRBV5-6, the J call TRBJ1-2; the D gene is possibly TRBD1 (5 bases). Germline V gene sequence: CDR1 SGHDT, CDR2 YYEEEE. This CDR3 spans 17 amino acids. The V end lost 0 bases, the J end lost 7 bases, and 22 bases lay between the germline ends. CDR3 DNA sequence: TGTGCCAGCAGCTTGGCCCGGGGGTCAGATTATGTTCGTGGCTACACCTTC. Its translation is CASSLARGSDYVRGYTF. The full variable domain, rest sourced from reference TRBV5-6 and TRBJ1-2, is DAGVTQSPTHLIKTRGQQVTLRCSPKSGHDTVSWYQQALGQGPQFIFQYYEEEERQRGNFPDRFSGHQFPNYSSELNVNALLLGDSALYLCASSLARGSDYVRGYTFGSGTRLTVV.

This clonotype appeared once. V is TRBV27 and J is TRBJ2-7; 7 positions agree with TRBD1. The germline gives CDR1 MNHEY, CDR2 SMNVEV (reference sequence). This CDR3 has 12 residues. J lost 12 bases, V lost 4 bases, and 9 bases had no gene match. CDR3 in amino acids: CASSSDRALVYF. The CDR3 DNA sequence: TGTGCCAGCAGTTCCGACAGGGCTCTCGTGTACTTC.

The V gene is TRBV20-1, the J gene TRBJ2-3, with 7 bases lining up with TRBD1. CDR1 DFQATT and CDR2 SNEGSKA come from the germline V gene (reference sequence). This CDR3 spans 14 amino acids. J gave up 2 bases and V 4 bases, and 6 bases lay outside the gene matches. Here the CDR3 DNA reads TGCAGTGCTAACTCCGGGACAGCCACAGATACGCAGTATTTT. Protein: CSANSGTATDTQYF.

The J gene is TRBJ1-2, the V gene TRBV10-3; a possible D gene is TRBD1 (5 bases). The germline V and J ends were trimmed by 3 bases and 3 bases, with 11 bases remaining between them. This CDR3 comprises 14 residues. Germline loops: CDR1 ENHRY, CDR2 SYGVKD. CDR3 DNA sequence: TGTGCCATCAGTGATGCGACAGTCCACTATGGCTACACCTTC. This sequence encodes CAISDATVHYGYTF.

This clonotype was recorded once. A read error may account for a junction end that differs from germline. The V and J genes are TRBV29-1 and TRBJ1-2, with 7 nucleotides matching TRBD1. This CDR3 has 16 amino acids. CDR1 and CDR2 from the germline V gene are SQVTM and ANQGSEA. The CDR3 DNA reads as TGCAGCGTTGACCTGGACAGGCTTAACGCTAACTATGGCTGCACCTTC. It translates to CSVDLDRLNANYGCTF.